This T cell receptor (beta chain) was profiled in a study of blood T cell repertoires in COVID-19. The CDR3 loop spans 21 amino acids. V was clipped by 5 bases and J by 0 bases; unmatched bases: 22. Germline CDR1 is MNHNY and CDR2 is SVGAGI (reference sequence). Measured with immunoSEQ multiplex PCR; TCRdb has only the in-frame clones, and not every one. The table has about 300,000 clones, nearly 90% seen once. The chain is built from TRBV6-6 and TRBJ2-4; 7 bases align to TRBD2. The origin of this receptor is a woman aged 25 to 39 with COVID-19, enrolled during active disease. The material sequenced was peripheral blood. Written as DNA, the CDR3 is TGTGCCAGCAGTCCTGAACCTCGACTAGCAGTCGTGGGCCTAGCCAAAAACATTCAGTACTTC. It codes for CASSPEPRLAVVGLAKNIQYF.